The 16 T cell receptor beta chains in this list originate from one sample, sequenced in a study of response to subunit inactivated influenza vaccine. Via MiXCR, TCRdb re-called the RT-PCR reads, giving one row per CDR3 protein. The table records roughly 550,000 distinct CDR3 sequences, roughly 25% of them present only once. These same records also appear under a second study, on T cells expressing NK-cell markers. As that report states: Libraries used 5'RACE template switching adding universal primer site and UMIs.

Sequenced material: CD4+ T cells sorted from PBMCs, taken about 13 days after vaccination. Receptor source: a man aged 50-59 years who received an inactivated influenza vaccine.

This clonotype was counted between two and nine times. This sequence joins TRBV20-1 and TRBJ2-3; D might be TRBD1 or TRBD2, each matching 6 bases. In germline, CDR1 is DFQATT, CDR2 SNEGSKA (reference sequence). The CDR3 loop spans 15 amino acids. V was clipped by 0 bases and J by 4 bases, with 14 bases between them. CDR3 residues: CSARDSGGGPDTQYF. The CDR3 bases are TGCAGTGCTAGAGATAGCGGAGGGGGACCAGATACGCAGTATTTT.

In its sample, this clonotype was seen a few times. The V call is TRBV10-3, the J call TRBJ2-1; D not resolved. The CDR3 sequence is 11 residues long. The germline V gene has CDR1 ENHRY and CDR2 SYGVKD. The V and J ends lost 10 bases and 5 bases respectively, with 9 bases between them. CDR3 protein: CATNRDNEQFF. CDR3 in DNA: TGTGCCACCAACCGAGACAATGAGCAGTTCTTC.

The chain uses TRBV29-1 and TRBJ2-3, with TRBD2 identical over 8 bases. The junction had 13 bases not matched to a gene; V was cut back by 4 bases and J by 1 base. Germline V CDR1 and CDR2: SQVTM, ANQGSEA. The CDR3 totals 17 residues. The CDR3 bases are TGCAGCGTTGCGTTTGTCGGGGGGGAATTTCGCACAGATACGCAGTATTTT. It specifies CSVAFVGGEFRTDTQYF.

The CDR3 DNA reads TGTGCCAGCAGTCGGGGGCCGGGCCCCTACGAGCAGTACTTC. It yields the protein CASSRGPGPYEQYF. The chain is built from TRBV3-1 and TRBJ2-7; D might be TRBD1 or TRBD2, each matching 6 bases. V lost 6 bases to trimming and J lost 2 bases, with 14 bases between them. The CDR3 loop spans 14 amino acids. Germline V lookup: CDR1 LGHDT, CDR2 YNNKEL (reference sequence).

The V call is TRBV29-1, the J call TRBJ1-2; possibly TRBD1 for D (6 bases). The CDR3 spans 14 residues. Germline V lookup: CDR1 SQVTM, CDR2 ANQGSEA. V was shortened by 7 bases and J by 4 bases, with 19 bases between the two germline ends. The CDR3 DNA sequence: TGCAGCGCTTACAGGGAACCCCCTGCCTATGGCTACACCTTC. It encodes CSAYREPPAYGYTF.

This clonotype was seen many times. The J gene is TRBJ2-1, the V gene TRBV5-1; tentatively, D is TRBD2 (5 bases). V lost 1 base, J lost 2 bases, and 13 bases lay in between. Germline CDR1 reads SGHRS; CDR2 reads YFSETQ. This CDR3 region has 16 residues. The CDR3 reads CASSLNGMEAYNEQFF. The CDR3 coding sequence is TGCGCCAGCAGCTTGAACGGGATGGAGGCCTACAATGAGCAGTTCTTC.

The chain combines TRBV2 with TRBJ2-3; D is possibly TRBD2 (5 bases). The CDR3 runs 15 residues. V was shortened by 3 bases and J by 7 bases, with 17 bases between the two germline ends. CDR1 and CDR2 from the germline V gene are SNHLY and FYNNEI. CDR3 region: CASSEGTGRAHTQYF. The CDR3 DNA is TGTGCCAGCAGTGAGGGAACGGGAAGAGCGCATACGCAGTATTTT.

This clonotype was seen a handful of times. The CDR3 nucleotides read TGTGCCAGTAGCGCGTTGGCGGGCACCTACAATGAGCAGTTCTTC. Translating it yields CASSALAGTYNEQFF. The chain recombines TRBV19 with TRBJ2-1; tentative D call: TRBD2 (5 bases). V was trimmed by 6 bases and J by 2 bases, leaving 14 bases between them. CDR3 length: 15 residues. The germline V gene has CDR1 LNHDA and CDR2 SQIVND (reference sequence).

V and J are TRBV5-1 and TRBJ1-4; D is uncertain. Trimming took 0 bases from V and 2 from J, leaving 11 bases between them. Germline lookup yields CDR1 SGHRS and CDR2 YFSETQ. This CDR3 spans 16 amino acids. CDR3 nucleotide sequence: TGCGCCAGCAGCTTGGTTGGGATATCGACTAATGAAAAACTGTTTTTT. Encoded protein: CASSLVGISTNEKLFF. Filled out from reference TRBV5-1 and TRBJ1-4, the complete variable domain reads KAGVTQTPRYLIKTRGQQVTLSCSPISGHRSVSWYQQTPGQGLQFLFEYFSETQRNKGNFPGRFSGRQFSNSRSEMNVSTLELGDSALYLCASSLVGISTNEKLFFGSGTQLSVL.

This clonotype was counted between two and nine times. The chain uses TRBV12-3 or TRBV12-4 and TRBJ2-1, with TRBD1 matching 7 bases. V was clipped by 4 bases and J by 6 bases; unmatched bases: 3. This CDR3 is 13 amino acids long. CDR3 residues: CASSSTGRNEQFF. The CDR3 coding sequence is TGTGCCAGCAGTTCGACAGGGCGCAATGAGCAGTTCTTC.

J is TRBJ2-4 and V is TRBV4-3, with D unresolved. Trimming pared 1 base from V and 8 bases from J, leaving 15 bases between. The CDR3 totals 15 residues. Germline V CDR1 and CDR2: LGHNA, YSLEER. The CDR3 here is CASSQGRYLQDIQYF. The DNA of the CDR3 is TGCGCCAGCAGCCAAGGACGGTATCTACAAGACATTCAGTACTTC.

J is TRBJ2-5 and V is TRBV14; possible D gene TRBD1, 5 bases. CDR1 and CDR2 from the germline V gene are SGHDN and FVKESK. V was cut by 4 bases and J by 1 base, with 13 bases left in between. The CDR3 sequence is 15 residues long. CDR3 sequence (DNA): TGTGCCAGCAGCCGAGGACACCCAGGCCAAGAGACCCAGTACTTC. Translated, it gives CASSRGHPGQETQYF.

The chain recombines TRBV14 with TRBJ2-7; D is tentatively TRBD1 or TRBD2 (5 bases each). The V and J ends lost 5 bases and 3 bases respectively, with 14 bases between them. The germline CDR1 and CDR2 sequences are SGHDN and FVKESK. This CDR3 has 14 amino acids. CDR3 sequence: CASSSLTRGYEQYF. The CDR3 DNA reads TGTGCCAGCAGCAGCCTAACGAGGGGCTACGAGCAGTACTTC.

This clonotype is a singleton in its sample. The rearrangement links TRBV19 to TRBJ1-1; TRBD1 might be the D (5 bases). CDR1 is LNHDA, CDR2 SQIVND, per germline (reference sequence). This CDR3 contains 15 residues. Trimming removed 4 bases from V and 0 bases from J, with 12 bases in between. The DNA of the CDR3 is TGTGCCAGTAGTAGGGGGGGACCCGTGAACACTGAAGCTTTCTTT. Amino acids: CASSRGGPVNTEAFF. Full variable domain (rest looked up from reference TRBV19 and TRBJ1-1): DGGITQSPKYLFRKEGQNVTLSCEQNLNHDAMYWYRQDPGQGLRLIYYSQIVNDFQKGDIAEGYSVSREKKESFPLTVTSAQKNPTAFYLCASSRGGPVNTEAFFGQGTRLTVV.

The V and J genes are TRBV21-1 and TRBJ2-7. TRBV21-1 is deemed a pseudogene. The CDR3 extends over 12 amino acids. CDR3 amino acids: CASSRGLDEQYF. DNA for the CDR3: TGTGCCAGCAGTAGGGGCTTGGACGAGCAGTACTTC.

This clonotype has only a few counts. The V gene is TRBV28, the J gene TRBJ2-3, with unresolved D. This CDR3 comprises 13 residues. With 10 bases removed from V and 5 bases from J, the gap between germline ends came to 16 bases. Germline V gene lookup returns CDR1 MDHEN and CDR2 SYDVKM. CDR3 sequence (DNA): TGTGCCACACTTGAACCTGGGAAAGATACGCAGTATTTT. Protein: CATLEPGKDTQYF.